This is a list of T cell receptor beta chains from one sample in a study of blood T cell repertoires in COVID-19. Assay used: immunoSEQ multiplex PCR; TCRdb lists only in-frame clones, some missing. The sample consists of more than 60,000 clones, over 80% of them appearing once. The source material was peripheral blood. Source of these receptors: a woman over 75 with acute or convalescent COVID-19. Each CDR3 is given with its conserved first and last residue. D genes are given only for firm matches. Only part of the rows carry a size: once, few, many, or a class if the clone is expanded.

clone_size: -; v_call: TRBV28; j_call: TRBJ1-2; d_call: -; cdr3_aa: CASSDINYGYTF; cdr3_nt: TGTGCCAGCAGTGACATAAACTATGGCTACACCTTC
clone_size: -; v_call: TRBV29-1; j_call: TRBJ1-1; d_call: TRBD1; cdr3_aa: CSVRDSQLTEAFF; cdr3_nt: TGCAGCGTCCGGGACAGCCAACTCACTGAAGCTTTCTTT
clone_size: -; v_call: TRBV5-1; j_call: TRBJ2-6; d_call: -; cdr3_aa: CASSWGPSVSGANVLTF; cdr3_nt: TGCGCCAGCAGCTGGGGCCCGTCTGTCTCTGGGGCCAACGTCCTGACTTTC
clone_size: -; v_call: TRBV11-2; j_call: TRBJ2-1; d_call: TRBD1; cdr3_aa: CASSLGPTGVDEQFF; cdr3_nt: TGTGCCAGCAGCTTGGGACCGACAGGGGTCGATGAGCAGTTCTTC
clone_size: -; v_call: TRBV6-4; j_call: TRBJ2-5; d_call: -; cdr3_aa: CASSPGHNFQETQYF; cdr3_nt: TGTGCCAGCAGTCCGGGACATAATTTTCAAGAGACCCAGTACTTC
clone_size: -; v_call: TRBV5-1; j_call: TRBJ2-2; d_call: TRBD2; cdr3_aa: CASRRSGIGTGELFF; cdr3_nt: TGCGCCAGCCGCCGTAGCGGGATCGGCACCGGGGAGCTGTTTTTT
clone_size: -; v_call: TRBV7-9; j_call: TRBJ1-6; d_call: -; cdr3_aa: CASSLGVGAQEKSPLHF; cdr3_nt: TGTGCCAGCAGCTTAGGCGTAGGGGCTCAGGAGAAATCACCCCTCCACTTT
clone_size: -; v_call: TRBV11-2; j_call: TRBJ2-2; d_call: -; cdr3_aa: CASSLSAGSIGELFF; cdr3_nt: TGTGCCAGCAGCTTAAGTGCGGGAAGTATCGGGGAGCTGTTTTTT
clone_size: few; v_call: TRBV2; j_call: TRBJ1-4; d_call: -; cdr3_aa: CASSEGPPRAGREKLFF; cdr3_nt: TGTGCCAGCAGTGAAGGCCCCCCGCGGGCGGGAAGGGAAAAACTGTTTTTT
clone_size: -; v_call: TRBV4-1; j_call: TRBJ2-1; d_call: -; cdr3_aa: CASSQDPPTSLSSYNEQFF; cdr3_nt: TGCGCCAGCAGCCAAGACCCCCCTACTAGCTTGAGCTCCTACAATGAGCAGTTCTTC
clone_size: -; v_call: TRBV25-1; j_call: TRBJ2-5; d_call: -; cdr3_aa: CASSDPGRLPETQYF; cdr3_nt: TGTGCCAGCAGTGACCCCGGCAGGCTCCCGGAGACCCAGTACTTC
clone_size: -; v_call: TRBV12-3/TRBV12-4; j_call: TRBJ1-2; d_call: -; cdr3_aa: CASSPQPGHHYTF; cdr3_nt: TGTGCCAGCAGTCCTCAACCGGGACACCACTACACCTTC
clone_size: once; v_call: TRBV2; j_call: TRBJ2-2; d_call: TRBD2; cdr3_aa: CASRGTGLNSNTGELFF; cdr3_nt: TGTGCCAGCAGGGGAACGGGACTAAACTCGAACACCGGGGAGCTGTTTTTT
clone_size: -; v_call: TRBV7-2; j_call: TRBJ2-1; d_call: -; cdr3_aa: CASSPGTPSYNEQFF; cdr3_nt: TGTGCCAGCAGCCCCGGGACTCCGTCGTACAATGAGCAGTTCTTC
clone_size: -; v_call: TRBV3-1/TRBV3-2; j_call: TRBJ1-1; d_call: -; cdr3_aa: CASSRTQNTEAFF; cdr3_nt: TGTGCCAGCAGCCGAACACAGAACACTGAAGCTTTCTTT
clone_size: few; v_call: TRBV7-8; j_call: TRBJ2-1; d_call: -; cdr3_aa: CASSHQVEQFF; cdr3_nt: TGTGCCAGCAGCCACCAGGTTGAGCAGTTCTTC
clone_size: -; v_call: TRBV27; j_call: TRBJ2-5; d_call: TRBD2; cdr3_aa: CASSLSGGRGQETQYF; cdr3_nt: TGTGCCAGCAGTTTATCCGGCGGGAGGGGTCAAGAGACCCAGTACTTC
clone_size: -; v_call: TRBV9; j_call: TRBJ2-1; d_call: -; cdr3_aa: CASSGRARRGNEQFF; cdr3_nt: TGTGCCAGCAGCGGCCGGGCTCGCCGCGGGAATGAGCAGTTCTTC
clone_size: few; v_call: TRBV5-4; j_call: TRBJ1-4; d_call: TRBD1; cdr3_aa: CASSSNRDRGSSNEKLFF; cdr3_nt: TGTGCCAGCAGCTCAAACCGGGACAGGGGGTCCTCTAATGAAAAACTGTTTTTT
clone_size: -; v_call: TRBV25-1; j_call: TRBJ2-7; d_call: TRBD2; cdr3_aa: CASRREGASYEQYF; cdr3_nt: TGTGCCAGCCGCCGGGAGGGAGCTTCCTACGAGCAGTACTTC
clone_size: once; v_call: TRBV9; j_call: TRBJ2-5; d_call: -; cdr3_aa: CASSVTSSGTQYF; cdr3_nt: TGTGCCAGCAGCGTAACGAGTTCAGGGACCCAGTACTTC
clone_size: -; v_call: TRBV24-1; j_call: TRBJ2-4; d_call: TRBD1; cdr3_aa: CATSDSGQGKNIQYF; cdr3_nt: TGTGCCACCAGTGACTCGGGACAGGGGAAAAACATTCAGTACTTC
clone_size: -; v_call: TRBV2; j_call: TRBJ2-7; d_call: TRBD1; cdr3_aa: CASSVRDRGHEQYF; cdr3_nt: TGTGCCAGCAGTGTCCGGGACAGGGGACACGAGCAGTACTTC
clone_size: -; v_call: TRBV5-5; j_call: TRBJ1-5; d_call: -; cdr3_aa: CASSRVPGVRSNQPQHF; cdr3_nt: TGTGCCAGCAGCCGCGTCCCCGGGGTGAGGTCTAATCAGCCCCAGCATTTT
clone_size: few; v_call: TRBV12-3/TRBV12-4; j_call: TRBJ2-7; d_call: -; cdr3_aa: CASRAGHYYEQYF; cdr3_nt: TGTGCCAGCAGGGCCGGACACTACTACGAGCAGTACTTC
clone_size: -; v_call: TRBV24-1; j_call: TRBJ1-1; d_call: -; cdr3_aa: CATSEVGGTEAFF; cdr3_nt: TGTGCCACCAGTGAGGTCGGGGGCACTGAAGCTTTCTTT
clone_size: -; v_call: TRBV6-5; j_call: TRBJ1-2; d_call: -; cdr3_aa: CAGLAGAGYGYTF; cdr3_nt: TGTGCCGGACTGGCGGGGGCAGGCTATGGCTACACCTTC
clone_size: -; v_call: TRBV4-3; j_call: TRBJ2-1; d_call: TRBD1; cdr3_aa: CASSQAPSDRGAYNEQFF; cdr3_nt: TGCGCCAGCAGCCAAGCCCCTTCGGACAGGGGGGCCTACAATGAGCAGTTCTTC
clone_size: few; v_call: TRBV3-1/TRBV3-2; j_call: TRBJ2-2; d_call: TRBD1; cdr3_aa: CASSLPTGITGELFF; cdr3_nt: TGTGCCAGCAGCCTCCCGACAGGGATCACCGGGGAGCTGTTTTTT
clone_size: -; v_call: TRBV13; j_call: TRBJ2-1; d_call: TRBD2; cdr3_aa: CASSLYSRTSGRASYNEQFF; cdr3_nt: TGTGCCAGCAGCTTATATTCAAGGACTAGCGGGAGGGCCTCCTACAATGAGCAGTTCTTC
clone_size: -; v_call: TRBV19; j_call: TRBJ2-1; d_call: TRBD1; cdr3_aa: CASSMSRTGTKNEQFF; cdr3_nt: TGTGCCAGTAGTATGTCACGGACAGGGACCAAAAATGAGCAGTTCTTC
clone_size: -; v_call: TRBV9; j_call: TRBJ2-7; d_call: TRBD2; cdr3_aa: CASSRGASGRNEQYF; cdr3_nt: TGTGCCAGCAGTAGGGGAGCTAGCGGGAGGAACGAGCAGTACTTC
clone_size: -; v_call: TRBV29-1; j_call: TRBJ1-2; d_call: TRBD1; cdr3_aa: CSSETGSNYGYTF; cdr3_nt: TGCAGCTCCGAGACAGGGAGTAACTATGGCTACACCTTC
clone_size: once; v_call: TRBV28; j_call: TRBJ2-1; d_call: -; cdr3_aa: CASSLSMDNEQFF; cdr3_nt: TGTGCCAGCAGTTTATCTATGGACAATGAGCAGTTCTTC
clone_size: few; v_call: TRBV29-1; j_call: TRBJ2-5; d_call: -; cdr3_aa: CSVDGGETQYF; cdr3_nt: TGCAGCGTTGATGGCGGAGAGACCCAGTACTTC
clone_size: -; v_call: TRBV10-2; j_call: TRBJ2-5; d_call: -; cdr3_aa: CASTQRRGYATQYF; cdr3_nt: TGCGCCAGCACCCAAAGAAGGGGGTATGCGACCCAGTACTTC
clone_size: -; v_call: TRBV7-8; j_call: TRBJ1-5; d_call: TRBD1; cdr3_aa: CASSLLGQGGQPQHF; cdr3_nt: TGTGCCAGCAGCTTACTGGGACAGGGAGGTCAGCCCCAGCATTTT
clone_size: -; v_call: TRBV3-1/TRBV3-2; j_call: TRBJ2-5; d_call: -; cdr3_aa: CASSLWDTSQETQYF; cdr3_nt: TGTGCCAGCAGCCTTTGGGACACCTCCCAAGAGACCCAGTACTTC
clone_size: -; v_call: TRBV29-1; j_call: TRBJ2-7; d_call: TRBD1; cdr3_aa: CSVKGQISYEQYF; cdr3_nt: TGCAGCGTTAAGGGACAGATTTCCTACGAGCAGTACTTC
clone_size: once; v_call: TRBV6-5; j_call: TRBJ2-5; d_call: TRBD2; cdr3_aa: CASRLGLAGGETQYF; cdr3_nt: TGTGCCAGCAGACTGGGACTAGCGGGAGGAGAGACCCAGTACTTC
clone_size: few; v_call: TRBV11-2; j_call: TRBJ1-5; d_call: -; cdr3_aa: CASSSGTSKISNQPQHF; cdr3_nt: TGTGCCAGCAGCTCCGGGACATCGAAGATTAGCAATCAGCCCCAGCATTTT
clone_size: -; v_call: TRBV7-9; j_call: TRBJ2-7; d_call: TRBD1; cdr3_aa: CASSPRFDRGVNEQYF; cdr3_nt: TGTGCCAGCAGCCCAAGATTCGACAGGGGGGTCAACGAGCAGTACTTC
clone_size: -; v_call: TRBV24-1; j_call: TRBJ2-3; d_call: TRBD2; cdr3_aa: CATLGGRGDTQYF; cdr3_nt: TGTGCCACCCTTGGGGGGAGGGGAGATACGCAGTATTTT
clone_size: -; v_call: TRBV6-6; j_call: TRBJ2-7; d_call: -; cdr3_aa: CASSRGSYEQYF; cdr3_nt: TGTGCCAGCAGTAGAGGGTCCTACGAGCAGTACTTC
clone_size: -; v_call: TRBV18; j_call: TRBJ1-1; d_call: TRBD1; cdr3_aa: CASSLLPHDRDTEAFF; cdr3_nt: TGTGCCAGCTCACTCCTCCCCCATGACAGGGACACTGAAGCTTTCTTT
clone_size: once; v_call: TRBV5-5; j_call: TRBJ1-2; d_call: -; cdr3_aa: CASSLAGGYGYTF; cdr3_nt: TGTGCCAGCAGCTTGGCCGGGGGCTATGGCTACACCTTC
clone_size: few; v_call: TRBV6-5; j_call: TRBJ2-7; d_call: TRBD2; cdr3_aa: CASRGTSGSYEQYF; cdr3_nt: TGTGCCAGCAGGGGGACTAGCGGCTCCTACGAGCAGTACTTC
clone_size: -; v_call: TRBV5-1; j_call: TRBJ2-3; d_call: -; cdr3_aa: CASSSLTTTSTDTQYF; cdr3_nt: TGCGCCAGCAGTTCGCTGACTACAACTAGCACAGATACGCAGTATTTT